The 32 T cell receptor beta chains in this list originate from one sample, sequenced in a study of CD8+CD57+ T cells in acquired aplastic anemia. Template material for TCR beta VDJ and CDR3 profiling consisted of genomic DNA. TCRdb itself ran the reads through MiXCR, one entry per CDR3 protein. The profile shows roughly 180,000 distinct CDR3 sequences, 64% of them singletons. The sequenced material came from sorted CD4+, CD8+, or CD8+CD57+ T cells (not recorded which) from PBMCs. These TCRs come from a human donor with severe aplastic anemia or a healthy control (not recorded which).

V is TRBV20-1 and J is TRBJ2-3; 11 bases are shared with TRBD2. Trimming took 5 bases from V and 6 from J; bases not matched to a gene: 4. Germline V gives CDR1 DFQATT, CDR2 SNEGSKA (reference sequence). The CDR3 loop spans 13 amino acids. CDR3 DNA sequence: TGCAGTGCTCGGACTAGCGGGTCTGATACGCAGTATTTT. Amino acid sequence: CSARTSGSDTQYF.

J is TRBJ2-7 and V is TRBV20-1, with TRBD1 matching over 8 bases. The CDR3 is 13 residues long. V lost 6 bases, J lost 1 base, and 5 bases stayed unmatched. CDR1 is DFQATT and CDR2 is SNEGSKA in the germline V gene (reference sequence). The CDR3 coding sequence is TGCAGTGCGACAAGGACAGGGTCCTACGAGCAGTACTTC. As protein: CSATRTGSYEQYF.

The chain joins TRBV12-3 or TRBV12-4 to TRBJ2-5; D tentatively fits TRBD1 or TRBD2 (5 bases each). CDR3 length: 13 amino acids. The V end lost 6 bases, the J end lost 2 bases, and 10 bases lay between the germline ends. The CDR3 here is CASRTWGQETQYF. The CDR3 region has the DNA TGTGCCAGCAGGACCTGGGGGCAAGAGACCCAGTACTTC.

This chain uses TRBV20-1 with TRBJ2-1, with TRBD2 as a possible D gene (6 bases). V was shortened by 3 bases and J by 9 bases, with 12 bases between the two germline ends. This CDR3 region has 12 residues. Germline CDR1 and CDR2: DFQATT and SNEGSKA (reference sequence). The chain's CDR3 is CSARMAAGEQFF. The CDR3 DNA reads TGCAGTGCTAGGATGGCAGCGGGTGAGCAGTTCTTC.

The rearrangement joins TRBV24-1 to TRBJ2-1; unclear D gene. Trimming shortened V by 5 bases and J by 6 bases, and 4 bases separated the two germline ends. CDR3 length: 11 amino acids. The V gene's germline CDR1 is KGHDR and CDR2 SFDVKD. The CDR3 nucleotides are TGTGCCACCAGTGGTCGCAATGAGCAGTTCTTC. This codes for CATSGRNEQFF.

This clonotype was found many times. One end of the junction varies from germline; a read error may be responsible. V and J are TRBV20-1 and TRBJ2-1; 11 bases are a match to TRBD2. Germline CDR1 DFQATT, CDR2 SNEGSKA (reference sequence). The CDR3 sequence is 15 residues long. The CDR3 protein is CSTRVLAGEGDEQFF. The CDR3, as DNA: TGCAGTACTAGAGTACTAGCGGGGGAGGGCGATGAGCAGTTCTTC.

The genes are TRBV7-8 and TRBJ1-1; TRBD1 agrees at 12 bases. The CDR3 is 13 amino acids. Germline CDR1 and CDR2: SGHVS and FQNEAQ. The junction had 2 bases not matched to a gene; V was cut back by 1 base and J by 11 bases. Here the CDR3 DNA reads TGTGCCAGCAGCTTAGAGGGACAGGGGGCGGCTTTCTTT. Protein: CASSLEGQGAAFF.

The chain employs TRBV29-1 and TRBJ1-2; D gene unclear. Germline CDR1 and CDR2: SQVTM and ANQGSEA. CDR3 size: 11 residues. V lost 4 bases and J 2 bases, leaving 5 bases between the germline ends. CDR3 loop: CSVAENYGYTF. The DNA for the CDR3 is TGCAGCGTTGCCGAGAACTATGGCTACACCTTC.

The V gene is TRBV7-2, the J gene TRBJ2-6; 12 nucleotides match TRBD2. The CDR3 is made up of 17 amino acids. The ends lost 5 bases at V and 8 bases at J; junction bases unmatched: 10. CDR1 SGHTA and CDR2 FQGNSA come from the germline V gene. The CDR3 nucleotides are TGTGCCAGCAGCCTAGGACTAGCGGGAATTAGGACCAACGTCCTGACTTTC. Translating it yields CASSLGLAGIRTNVLTF.

The chain employs TRBV5-5 and TRBJ1-5, with D maybe TRBD1 (5 bases). Trimming shortened V by 4 bases and J by 3 bases, and 14 bases separated the two germline ends. The CDR3 consists of 15 residues. Germline V gene sequence: CDR1 SGHKS, CDR2 YYEKEE (reference sequence). The CDR3 sequence is CASSRVDSYNQPQHF. The CDR3, as DNA: TGTGCCAGCAGCCGGGTCGACAGCTACAATCAGCCCCAGCATTTT.

This clonotype has only a few counts. The chain links TRBV29-1 to TRBJ2-7, with TRBD2 as a possible D gene (5 bases). The germline V gene has CDR1 SQVTM and CDR2 ANQGSEA. The V end lost 4 bases, the J end lost 5 bases, and 9 bases lay between the germline ends. The CDR3 is made up of 11 amino acids. The CDR3 DNA is TGCAGCGTTGGGTGGGAGCACGAGCAGTACTTC. Amino acid sequence: CSVGWEHEQYF.

This clonotype was detected ten times or more. J is TRBJ1-1 and V is TRBV30; no definite D call. CDR1 is GTSNPN and CDR2 is SVGIG in the germline V gene (reference sequence). The CDR3 is made up of 12 amino acids. The ends were cut back, 1 base at V and 2 bases at J, with 5 bases in the middle. As DNA, the CDR3 is TGTGCCTGGAGTGATGTTAACACTGAAGCTTTCTTT. Translated, it gives CAWSDVNTEAFF.

This clonotype was picked up a small number of times. This chain connects TRBV7-9 to TRBJ1-2; 9 bases fit TRBD1. The CDR3 loop spans 13 amino acids. With V trimmed by 4 bases and J by 8 bases, 5 bases remained unmatched. The germline V gene encodes CDR1 SEHNR and CDR2 FQNEAQ (reference sequence). CDR3 protein: CASSSGQGQGYTF. The CDR3 nucleotides read TGTGCCAGCAGCTCCGGACAGGGGCAAGGCTACACCTTC.

The chain is built from TRBV6-1 and TRBJ2-1, with a weak D call TRBD1 (5 bases). V lost 7 bases and J lost 4, with 8 bases in between. This CDR3 spans 12 amino acids. The germline gives CDR1 MNHNS, CDR2 SASEGT. As DNA, the CDR3 is TGTGCCAGCAACCAGGGATACAATGAGCAGTTCTTC. Translating gives CASNQGYNEQFF.

This clonotype was recorded many times. This chain links TRBV6-5 with TRBJ2-7; tentatively, D is TRBD1 (5 bases). The CDR3 is made up of 13 amino acids. Germline V lookup: CDR1 MNHEY, CDR2 SVGAGI. V shed 2 bases and J shed 3 bases, with 8 bases lying between them. This CDR3 is CASSYDSGYEQYF. Here the CDR3 DNA reads TGTGCCAGCAGTTACGACAGTGGCTACGAGCAGTACTTC.

This clonotype was recorded at least ten times. The rearrangement uses TRBV12-3 or TRBV12-4 and TRBJ2-2, with a weak D call TRBD1 (6 bases). Trimming took off 4 bases at V and 6 bases at J, with 12 bases between the two ends. This CDR3 region has 14 residues. The CDR3 DNA reads TGTGCCAGCAGTTCCCAGGGGCCCGCCGGGGAGCTGTTTTTT. Translation gives CASSSQGPAGELFF.

The chain recombines TRBV25-1 with TRBJ2-7; D is perhaps TRBD2 (5 bases). The CDR3 has 12 amino acids. The V and J ends lost 4 bases and 5 bases respectively, with 9 bases between them. The germline V gene has CDR1 MGHDK and CDR2 SYGVNS. The CDR3 DNA is TGTGCCAGCAGTGGTACGGGGAACGAGCAGTACTTC. Translation: CASSGTGNEQYF.

V and J are TRBV7-8 and TRBJ2-2; D unresolved. Germline-derived CDR1 and CDR2 are SGHVS and FQNEAQ. This CDR3 contains 16 residues. Trimming shortened V by 5 bases and J by 5 bases, and 18 bases separated the two germline ends. CDR3 loop: CASSQREGLWTGELFF. CDR3 bases: TGTGCCAGCAGCCAAAGAGAAGGTCTCTGGACCGGGGAGCTGTTTTTT. The whole variable domain, remainder taken from reference TRBV7-8 and TRBJ2-2, is GAGVSQSPRYKVAKRGQDVALRCDPISGHVSLFWYQQALGQGPEFLTYFQNEAQLDKSGLPSDRFFAERPEGSVSTLKIQRTQQEDSAVYLCASSQREGLWTGELFFGEGSRLTVL.

The chain uses TRBV15 and TRBJ1-1; no clear D. The CDR3 spans 12 residues. Germline V gene lookup returns CDR1 LNHNV and CDR2 YYDKDF (reference sequence). Trimming took off 1 base at V and 12 bases at J, with 12 bases between the two ends. The CDR3 DNA follows: TGTGCCACCAGCAGAGGGGCGGGTGAGACTTTCTTT. As protein: CATSRGAGETFF.

This rearrangement joins TRBV20-1 to TRBJ2-1; D uncertain. Looked up from germline, CDR1 is DFQATT and CDR2 is SNEGSKA (reference sequence). V dropped 4 bases and J dropped 6 bases, with 4 bases sitting between them. CDR3 length: 10 amino acids. Here the CDR3 reads CSATFNEQFF. CDR3 DNA sequence: TGCAGTGCTACCTTCAATGAGCAGTTCTTC.

This clonotype appeared a few times. A junction end diverges from the germline sequence, so it may reflect a read error. This chain connects TRBV7-7 to TRBJ2-5, with D perhaps TRBD1 (5 bases). This CDR3 has 13 amino acids. Germline assignment: CDR1 SSHAT and CDR2 FNYEAQ (reference sequence). CDR3 protein: CASSLGDQETQYF. CDR3 nucleotides: TGTGCTAGCAGCTTAGGGGACCAAGAGACCCAGTACTTC.

As regards this clonotype: Since a much larger clone is just one base distant, this may be a read error. The CDR3 protein is CASSLEGVGGPGNEQYF. Here the CDR3 DNA reads TGTGCCAGCAGCTTAGAGGGGGTGGGGGGGCCAGGCAATGAGCAGTACTTC. The chain is built from TRBV7-9 and TRBJ2-7; D perhaps matches TRBD2 (7 bases). From germline, CDR1 is SEHNR and CDR2 FQNEAQ (reference sequence). The ends were cut back, 1 base at V and 7 bases at J, with 23 bases in the middle. The CDR3 runs to 17 residues.

The chain recombines TRBV7-9 with TRBJ2-1, with TRBD2 matching 8 bases. The V segment lost 5 bases and the J segment 12 bases; nucleotides outside the gene matches: 15. Germline loops: CDR1 SEHNR, CDR2 FQNEAQ (reference sequence). The CDR3 extends over 15 amino acids. CDR3 sequence (DNA): TGTGCCAGCAGCCTCGGGGGGGGGGGTTTGATATGGCAGTTCTTC. Residues: CASSLGGGGLIWQFF.

This rearrangement joins TRBV12-3 or TRBV12-4 to TRBJ2-7, with D perhaps matching TRBD2 (6 bases). V gave up 2 bases and J gave up 5 bases, with 10 bases separating them. CDR3 length: 13 residues. CDR3 in amino acids: CASSLMEGHEQYF. CDR3 nucleotide sequence: TGTGCCAGCAGTTTAATGGAGGGCCACGAGCAGTACTTC.

The CDR3 DNA is TGCGCCAGCAGATTGACGGGAGGGAAGGATGAGCAGTTCTTC. Translated, it gives CASRLTGGKDEQFF. The chain couples TRBV5-1 to TRBJ2-1; TRBD2 aligns across 8 bases. This CDR3 is built from 14 residues. After removal of 5 bases from V and 8 bases from J, the junction contained 9 bases not matched to a gene. Germline V gene sequence: CDR1 SGHRS, CDR2 YFSETQ.

J is TRBJ1-5 and V is TRBV15; D is undetermined. From germline, CDR1 is LNHNV and CDR2 YYDKDF (reference sequence). This CDR3 comprises 15 residues. Trimming removed 0 bases from V and 3 bases from J, with 9 bases in between. CDR3 nucleotides: TGTGCCACCAGCAGAGATAAAGGGATCAATCAGCCCCAGCATTTT. Translated: CATSRDKGINQPQHF.

This sequence joins TRBV7-6 and TRBJ1-3; weak D call: TRBD1 (6 bases). Germline V CDR1 and CDR2: SGHVS, FNYEAQ. This CDR3 spans 15 amino acids. Trimming removed 4 bases from V and 0 bases from J, with 10 bases in between. CDR3 bases: TGTGCCAGCAGCTCACACAGGGACTCTGGAAACACCATATATTTT. As protein: CASSSHRDSGNTIYF.

This clonotype was recorded at least ten times. The chain carries TRBV6-1 and TRBJ2-7; D might be TRBD1 or TRBD2, each matching 5 bases. V was cut by 4 bases and J by 2 bases, with 6 bases left in between. This CDR3 region has 12 residues. Germline V lookup: CDR1 MNHNS, CDR2 SASEGT. The CDR3 sequence: CASSGGTYEQYF. CDR3 sequence (DNA): TGTGCCAGCAGTGGGGGGACCTACGAGCAGTACTTC.

The J gene is TRBJ2-7, the V gene TRBV2; 8 bases line up with TRBD2. Germline lookup yields CDR1 SNHLY and CDR2 FYNNEI. The CDR3 is 14 residues long. V shed 6 bases, J shed 2 bases, and the junction held 6 bases outside the gene matches. The CDR3 DNA follows: TGTGCCAGCAGCTGGGCGGGGGGACCCTACGAGCAGTACTTC. The encoded protein is CASSWAGGPYEQYF.

This clonotype was recorded once. V is TRBV5-6 and J is TRBJ2-7; TRBD1 agrees at 7 bases. Germline CDR1 is SGHDT and CDR2 is YYEEEE. The CDR3 consists of 16 residues. V lost 7 bases and J lost 1; bases outside the gene matches: 14. The CDR3 DNA reads TGTGCCAGCGGCCCCATCCCCGGGACAGCTTCCTACGAGCAGTACTTC. Protein product: CASGPIPGTASYEQYF.

This clonotype is a singleton in its sample. The chain is built from TRBV11-2 and TRBJ2-5; possibly TRBD1 for D (6 bases). Trimming stripped 4 bases from V and 2 bases from J, with 11 bases between. Germline CDR1 SGHAT, CDR2 FQNNGV. The CDR3 contains 14 residues. The CDR3 sequence: CASSSRTVQETQYF. Here the CDR3 DNA reads TGTGCCAGCAGCTCGCGGACAGTTCAAGAGACCCAGTACTTC.

This clonotype was detected many times. This chain joins TRBV6-1 and TRBJ2-7; 9 bases are shared with TRBD1. CDR1 MNHNS and CDR2 SASEGT come from the germline V gene. V shed 3 bases and J 4 bases; nucleotides not matched to a gene: 7. The CDR3 consists of 15 residues. The CDR3 DNA follows: TGTGCCAGCAGTGACGGCCGGGACAGGGCGTACGAGCAGTACTTC. It codes for CASSDGRDRAYEQYF.